This T cell receptor beta chain was identified during a study of T cell repertoires in cytomegalovirus infection. Study-level background: From public TCR beta signatures came an indication of both CMV infection and matching HLA type. Study-wide findings and caveats: HLA-C-restricted TCR beta clonotypes specific for CMV led the ex vivo response.

The length of the CDR3 is 13 residues. V was clipped by 3 bases and J by 3 bases, with 6 bases between them. Germline V gene data show CDR1 as MDHEN and CDR2 as SYDVKM. MiXCR was run by TCRdb on the reads, yielding one entry per CDR3 protein. Of about 500,000 distinct CDR3 sequences listed, 33% are singletons. This clonotype was seen many times. Antigen: not known. This receptor was obtained from a human donor in good health (CMV status not recorded). Some clones in this sample may be carry-over from other donors' samples. Sequences were derived from cultured PBMCs, sampled from culture after CMV antigen stimulation. The V call is TRBV28, the J call TRBJ1-5; no clear D gene. CDR3 loop: CASSLDYNQPQHF. The DNA for the CDR3 is TGTGCCAGCAGTTTGGACTACAATCAGCCCCAGCATTTT. The full variable domain, in which reference TRBV28 and TRBJ1-5 provide the parts outside the CDR3, is DVKVTQSSRYLVKRTGEKVFLECVQDMDHENMFWYRQDPGLGLRLIYFSYDVKMKEKGDIPEGYSVSREKKERFSLILESASTNQTSMYLCASSLDYNQPQHFGDGTRLSIL.